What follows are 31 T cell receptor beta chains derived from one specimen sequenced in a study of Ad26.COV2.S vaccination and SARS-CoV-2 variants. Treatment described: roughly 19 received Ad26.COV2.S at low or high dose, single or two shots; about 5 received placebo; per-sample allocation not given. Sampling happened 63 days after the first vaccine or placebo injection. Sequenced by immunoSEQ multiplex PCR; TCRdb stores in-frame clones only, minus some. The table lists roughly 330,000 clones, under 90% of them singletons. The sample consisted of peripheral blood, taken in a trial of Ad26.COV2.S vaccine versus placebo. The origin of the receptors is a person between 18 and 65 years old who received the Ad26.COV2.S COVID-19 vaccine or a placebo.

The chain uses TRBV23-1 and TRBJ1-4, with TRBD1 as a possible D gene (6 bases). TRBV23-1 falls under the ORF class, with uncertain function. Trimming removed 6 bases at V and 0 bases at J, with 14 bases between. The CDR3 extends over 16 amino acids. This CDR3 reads CASSQGQSATNEKLFF. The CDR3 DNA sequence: TGCGCCAGCAGCCAAGGACAGTCTGCAACTAATGAAAAACTGTTTTTT.

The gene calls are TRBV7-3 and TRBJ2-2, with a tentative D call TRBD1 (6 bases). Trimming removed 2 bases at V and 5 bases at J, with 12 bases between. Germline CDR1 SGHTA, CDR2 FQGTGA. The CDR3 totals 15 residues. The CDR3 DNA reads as TGTGCCAGCAGCTTACAGGGGACAATAACCGGGGAGCTGTTTTTT. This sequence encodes CASSLQGTITGELFF.

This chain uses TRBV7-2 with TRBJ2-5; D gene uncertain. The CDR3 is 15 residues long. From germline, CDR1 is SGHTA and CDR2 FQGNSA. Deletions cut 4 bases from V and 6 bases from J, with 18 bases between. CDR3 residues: CASSSLVSEPKTQYF. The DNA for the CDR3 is TGTGCCAGCAGCTCTCTGGTGTCGGAGCCAAAGACCCAGTACTTC.

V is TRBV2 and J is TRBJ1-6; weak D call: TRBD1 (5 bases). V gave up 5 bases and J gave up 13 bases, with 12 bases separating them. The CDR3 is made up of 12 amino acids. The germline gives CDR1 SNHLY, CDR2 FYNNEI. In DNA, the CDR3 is TGTGCCAGCAGTCGGGGCGTGGGGCCCCTCCACTTT. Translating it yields CASSRGVGPLHF.

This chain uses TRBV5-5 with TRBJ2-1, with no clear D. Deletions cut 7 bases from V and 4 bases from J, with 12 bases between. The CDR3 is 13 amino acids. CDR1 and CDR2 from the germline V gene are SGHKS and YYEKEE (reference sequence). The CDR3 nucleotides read TGTGCCAGCCTTAGCACCGAGTACAATGAGCAGTTCTTC. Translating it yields CASLSTEYNEQFF.

The CDR3 nucleotides read TGTGCCACCAGTGATTTCCCGGGGACACCCAGCTCCTACAATGAGCAGTTCTTC. It translates to CATSDFPGTPSSYNEQFF. This chain connects TRBV24-1 to TRBJ2-1; possible D gene TRBD1, 6 bases. The CDR3 covers 18 residues. With 1 base removed from V and 0 bases from J, the gap between germline ends came to 15 bases. Germline CDR1 reads KGHDR; CDR2 reads SFDVKD.

The chain's CDR3 is CASSPDLSGANVLTF. DNA for the CDR3: TGTGCCAGCAGCCCGGACCTCTCTGGGGCCAACGTCCTGACTTTC. This sequence joins TRBV7-3 and TRBJ2-6; D gene uncertain. V was pared by 5 bases and J by 0 bases, with 8 bases between. Germline values: CDR1 SGHTA, CDR2 FQGTGA. The CDR3 runs 15 residues.

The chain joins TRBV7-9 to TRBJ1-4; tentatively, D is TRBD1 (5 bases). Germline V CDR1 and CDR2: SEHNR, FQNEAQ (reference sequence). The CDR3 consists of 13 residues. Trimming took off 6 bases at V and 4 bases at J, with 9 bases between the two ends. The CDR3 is CASSRQNNEKLFF. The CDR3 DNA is TGTGCCAGCAGTCGACAGAATAATGAAAAACTGTTTTTT.

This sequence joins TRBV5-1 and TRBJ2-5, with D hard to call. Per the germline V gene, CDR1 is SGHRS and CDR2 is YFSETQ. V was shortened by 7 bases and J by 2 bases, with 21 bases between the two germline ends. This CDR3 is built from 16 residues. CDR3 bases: TGCGCCAGCTCAACCACCCCCATCAGAATGCAAGAGACCCAGTACTTC. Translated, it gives CASSTTPIRMQETQYF.

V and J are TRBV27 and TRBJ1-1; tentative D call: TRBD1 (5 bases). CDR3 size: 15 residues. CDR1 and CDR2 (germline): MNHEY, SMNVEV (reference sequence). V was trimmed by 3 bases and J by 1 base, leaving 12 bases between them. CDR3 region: CASSFLGGENTEAFF. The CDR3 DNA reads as TGTGCCAGCAGTTTCTTAGGAGGGGAGAACACTGAAGCTTTCTTT.

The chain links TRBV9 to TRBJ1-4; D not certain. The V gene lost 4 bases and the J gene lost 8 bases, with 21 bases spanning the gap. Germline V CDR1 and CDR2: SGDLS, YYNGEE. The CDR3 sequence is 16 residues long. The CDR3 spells CASSRPSEGYFEKLFF. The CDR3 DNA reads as TGTGCCAGCAGCCGCCCTTCTGAAGGGTATTTCGAAAAACTGTTTTTT.

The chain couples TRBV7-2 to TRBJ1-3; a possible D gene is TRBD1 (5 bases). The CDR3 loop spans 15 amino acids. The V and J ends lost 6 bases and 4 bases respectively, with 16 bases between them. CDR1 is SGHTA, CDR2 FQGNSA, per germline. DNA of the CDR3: TGTGCCAGCAGTTTCACCCAGGGTTCAGGAAACACCATATATTTT. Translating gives CASSFTQGSGNTIYF.

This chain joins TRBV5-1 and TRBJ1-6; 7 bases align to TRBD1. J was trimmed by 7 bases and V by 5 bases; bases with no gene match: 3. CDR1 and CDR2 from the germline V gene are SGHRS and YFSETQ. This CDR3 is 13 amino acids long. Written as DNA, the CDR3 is TGCGCCAGCAGAGGGGGCAACAATTCACCCCTCCACTTT. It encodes CASRGGNNSPLHF.

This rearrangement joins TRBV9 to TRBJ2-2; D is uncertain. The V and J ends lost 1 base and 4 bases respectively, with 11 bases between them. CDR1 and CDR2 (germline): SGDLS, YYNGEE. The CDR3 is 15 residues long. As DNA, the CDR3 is TGTGCCAGCAGCGTATTTCATTTGGGCACCGGGGAGCTGTTTTTT. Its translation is CASSVFHLGTGELFF.

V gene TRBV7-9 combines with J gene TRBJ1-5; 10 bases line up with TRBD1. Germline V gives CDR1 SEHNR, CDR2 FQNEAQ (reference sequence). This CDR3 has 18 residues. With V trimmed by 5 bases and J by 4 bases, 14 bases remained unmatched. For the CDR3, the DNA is TGTGCCAGCAGCCCGGCGGGACAGGGGCGCAATAGGAATCAGCCCCAGCATTTT. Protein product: CASSPAGQGRNRNQPQHF. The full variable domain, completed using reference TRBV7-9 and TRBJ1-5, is DTGVSQNPRHKITKRGQNVTFRCDPISEHNRLYWYRQTLGQGPEFLTYFQNEAQLEKSRLLSDRFSAERPKGSFSTLEIQRTEQGDSAMYLCASSPAGQGRNRNQPQHFGDGTRLSIL.

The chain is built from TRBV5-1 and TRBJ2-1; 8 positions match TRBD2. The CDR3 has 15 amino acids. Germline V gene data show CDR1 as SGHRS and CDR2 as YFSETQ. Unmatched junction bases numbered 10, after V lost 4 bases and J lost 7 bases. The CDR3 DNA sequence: TGCGCCAGCAGCGAGACGGGGGGGCCGGGTAATGAGCAGTTCTTC. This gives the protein CASSETGGPGNEQFF.

The CDR3 sequence: CASSSPVRRNTIYF. Written as DNA, the CDR3 is TGTGCCAGCAGTTCACCCGTTAGGCGCAACACCATATATTTT. The chain is built from TRBV28 and TRBJ1-3; D remains ambiguous. Germline CDR1 reads MDHEN; CDR2 reads SYDVKM. The germline V and J ends were trimmed by 4 bases and 7 bases, with 14 bases remaining between them. The CDR3 spans 14 residues.

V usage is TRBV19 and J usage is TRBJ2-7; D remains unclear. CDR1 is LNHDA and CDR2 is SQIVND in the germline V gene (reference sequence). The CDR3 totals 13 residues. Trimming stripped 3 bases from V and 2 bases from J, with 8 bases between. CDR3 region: CASSMAQTYEQYF. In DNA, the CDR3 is TGTGCCAGTAGTATGGCACAAACCTACGAGCAGTACTTC.

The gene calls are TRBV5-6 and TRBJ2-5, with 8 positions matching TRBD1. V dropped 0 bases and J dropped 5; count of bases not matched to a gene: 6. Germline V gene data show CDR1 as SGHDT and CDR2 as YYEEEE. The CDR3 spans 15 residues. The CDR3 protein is CASSLGQGILETQYF. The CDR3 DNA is TGTGCCAGCAGCTTGGGACAGGGGATTTTGGAGACCCAGTACTTC.

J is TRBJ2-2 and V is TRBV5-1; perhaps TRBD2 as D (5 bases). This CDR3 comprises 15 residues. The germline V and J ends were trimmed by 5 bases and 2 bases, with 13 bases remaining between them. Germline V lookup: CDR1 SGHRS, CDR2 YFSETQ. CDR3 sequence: CASREAAANTGELFF. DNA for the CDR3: TGCGCCAGCAGGGAGGCGGCAGCTAACACCGGGGAGCTGTTTTTT.

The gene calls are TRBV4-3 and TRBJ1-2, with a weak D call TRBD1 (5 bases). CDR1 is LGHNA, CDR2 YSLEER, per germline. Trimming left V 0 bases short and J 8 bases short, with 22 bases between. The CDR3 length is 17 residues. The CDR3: CASSQDLGPGERGGYTF. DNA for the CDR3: TGCGCCAGCAGCCAAGATTTGGGGCCCGGAGAAAGAGGGGGCTACACCTTC.

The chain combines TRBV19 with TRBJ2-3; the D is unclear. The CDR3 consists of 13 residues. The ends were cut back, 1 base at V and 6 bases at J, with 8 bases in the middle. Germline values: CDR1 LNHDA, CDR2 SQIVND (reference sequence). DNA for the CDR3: TGTGCCAGTAGTATAGTTTCTCGGGATACGCAGTATTTT. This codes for CASSIVSRDTQYF.

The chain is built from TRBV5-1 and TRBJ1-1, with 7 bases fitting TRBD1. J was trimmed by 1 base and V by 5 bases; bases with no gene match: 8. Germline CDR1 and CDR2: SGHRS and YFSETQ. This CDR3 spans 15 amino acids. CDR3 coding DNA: TGCGCCAGCAGACAACGTAGACAGGGGAACACTGAAGCTTTCTTT. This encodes CASRQRRQGNTEAFF.

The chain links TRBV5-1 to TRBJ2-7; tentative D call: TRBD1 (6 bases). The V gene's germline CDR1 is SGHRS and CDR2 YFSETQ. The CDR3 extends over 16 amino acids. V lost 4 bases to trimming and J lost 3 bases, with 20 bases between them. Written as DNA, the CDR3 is TGCGCCAGCAGCCAGGAAGGGGACAACCTTCACTACGAGCAGTACTTC. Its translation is CASSQEGDNLHYEQYF.

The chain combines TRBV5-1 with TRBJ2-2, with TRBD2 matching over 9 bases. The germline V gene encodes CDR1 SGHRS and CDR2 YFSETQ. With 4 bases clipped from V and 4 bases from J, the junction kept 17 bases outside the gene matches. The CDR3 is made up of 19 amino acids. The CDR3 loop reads CASSRTGPLAGVGTGELFF. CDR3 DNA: TGCGCCAGCAGCCGCACGGGGCCCTTAGCGGGAGTGGGCACCGGGGAGCTGTTTTTT.

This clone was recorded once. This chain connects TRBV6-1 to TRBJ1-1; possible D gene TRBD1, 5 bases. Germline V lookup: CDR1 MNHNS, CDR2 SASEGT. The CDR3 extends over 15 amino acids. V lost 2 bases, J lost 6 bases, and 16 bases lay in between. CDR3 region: CASSEWGGARPEAFF. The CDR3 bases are TGTGCCAGCAGTGAATGGGGAGGGGCGAGGCCTGAAGCTTTCTTT.

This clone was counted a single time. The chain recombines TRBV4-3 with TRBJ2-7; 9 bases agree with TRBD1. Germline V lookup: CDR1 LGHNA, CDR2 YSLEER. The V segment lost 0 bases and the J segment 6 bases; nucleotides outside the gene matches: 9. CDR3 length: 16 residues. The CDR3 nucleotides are TGCGCCAGCAGCCAAGATTGGGGGGGGACAGGGTCCGAGCAGTACTTC. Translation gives CASSQDWGGTGSEQYF.

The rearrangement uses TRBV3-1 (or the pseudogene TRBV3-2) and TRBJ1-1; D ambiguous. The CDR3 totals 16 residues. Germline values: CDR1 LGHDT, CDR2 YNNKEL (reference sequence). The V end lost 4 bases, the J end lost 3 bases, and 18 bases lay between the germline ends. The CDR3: CASSLWTEGIDTEAFF. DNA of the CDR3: TGTGCCAGCAGCCTCTGGACCGAGGGTATAGACACTGAAGCTTTCTTT.

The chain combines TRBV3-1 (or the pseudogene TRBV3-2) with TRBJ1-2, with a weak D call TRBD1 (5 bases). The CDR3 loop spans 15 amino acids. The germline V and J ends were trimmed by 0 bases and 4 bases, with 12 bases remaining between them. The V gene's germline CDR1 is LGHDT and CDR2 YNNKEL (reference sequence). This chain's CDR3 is CASSQDLQVLYGYTF. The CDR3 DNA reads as TGTGCCAGCAGCCAAGATCTACAGGTCCTCTATGGCTACACCTTC.

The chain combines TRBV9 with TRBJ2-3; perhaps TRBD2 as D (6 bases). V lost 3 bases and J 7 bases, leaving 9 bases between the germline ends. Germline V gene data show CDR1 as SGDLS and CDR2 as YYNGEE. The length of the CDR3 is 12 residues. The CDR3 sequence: CASSASVYTQYF. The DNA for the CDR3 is TGTGCCAGCAGCGCTAGCGTTTATACGCAGTATTTT.

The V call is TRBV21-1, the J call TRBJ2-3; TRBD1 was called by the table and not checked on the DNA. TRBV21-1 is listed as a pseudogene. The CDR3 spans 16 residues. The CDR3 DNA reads TGTGCCAGCAGCAAGAGGTTAGGACAGGGCACAGATACGCAGTATTTT. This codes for CASSKRLGQGTDTQYF.